This TCR beta chain is from a study of vaccination and CD4 T cells after COVID-19. Study-wide background: The authors exposed cells to overlapping spike peptides derived from SARS-CoV-2, HCoV-NL63, HCoV-OC43 and HCoV-229E.

The Oncomine TCR Beta short-read assay generated sequence data from the DNA of cultured CD4+ T cells. TCRdb used MiXCR to reprocess the PCR reads, holding one entry per CDR3 protein. This repertoire shows over 7,500 distinct CDR3 sequences, around 45% found once; its top ten account for around 9.9%. On this clonotype: Its antigen is as yet unknown.

Treatment noted: roughly 10-day PBMC culture with coronavirus spike peptide pools or control peptides (ViraFEST assay). Before the COVID-19 pandemic (2011-2018), CD4+ T cells were obtained from the unexposed donor. CDR1 is SGHNT and CDR2 is YYREEE in the germline V gene (reference sequence). V gave up 0 bases and J gave up 3 bases, with 14 bases separating them. The CDR3 has 16 amino acids. The chain combines TRBV5-4 with TRBJ2-3; no clear D gene. This sequence was found in a human donor in good health. The specimen sequenced was CD4+ T cells from blood, cultured in vitro. CDR3 protein: CASSLESTQGTDTQYF. The DNA of the CDR3 is TGTGCCAGCAGCTTGGAGTCTACCCAAGGGACAGATACGCAGTATTTT.